This entry features one T cell receptor (beta chain) sequence. The data derive from a study of technical replicates of blood from a few donors. Assay: immunoSEQ multiplex PCR; the TCRdb copy retains only in-frame clones and omits some. This sample carries tens of thousands of clones, around 94% of them seen once, and the ten largest clones take over 0.2%. The V gene's germline CDR1 is SGHTA and CDR2 FQGNSA. V was clipped by 3 bases and J by 2 bases; unmatched bases: 7. CDR3 length: 15 residues. The V and J genes are TRBV7-2 and TRBJ2-7, with 7 bases identical to TRBD2. Sequenced input: T cells isolated from PBMCs. This receptor was obtained from a human donor in good health. CDR3 nucleotide sequence: TGTGCCAGCAGCTTCCTAGCGGAGTTGACCTACGAGCAGTACTTC. Residues: CASSFLAELTYEQYF.